This T cell receptor (beta chain) was sequenced for a study of blood T cell repertoires in COVID-19. Overall study context: PBMCs, B-cell-depleted T cells, or T cells provided the cDNA or gDNA that made up the material.

CDR1 is SGHTA, CDR2 FQGTGA, per germline. V was shortened by 4 bases and J by 8 bases, with 10 bases between the two germline ends. This CDR3 is built from 12 residues. Original analysis: From reference gene primer amplification, estimates of nucleated cell counts were derived. Using immunoSEQ multiplex PCR, the repertoire was profiled, and TCRdb retains in-frame clones only, with some absent. D and trimming were read from the DNA, whereas the V and J calls and clone size are those reported in that table. The data show a few hundred thousand clones, roughly 90% seen once. The sample was PBMCs or T cells enriched from blood (not recorded which). The TCR sequence derives from a young woman who had recovered from COVID-19. This chain joins TRBV7-3 and TRBJ2-3; D is unclear. The CDR3 protein is CASSSIRGTQYF. DNA for the CDR3: TGTGCCAGCAGCTCAATTCGCGGTACGCAGTATTTT.